This T cell receptor beta chain was retrieved from a study of T cell responses to AZD1222 COVID-19 vaccine. The study, taken as a whole, reports: Once two AZD1222 doses were given, Spike-specific TCR breadth and depth went up.

This clone was observed a single time. Its antigen is not identified. TCRdb's table, derived via immunoSEQ multiplex PCR, lists solely in-frame clones and lacks some. The sample lists under 200,000 clones, approximately 94% seen once, with 7% to 9.5% in the top ten. Germline-derived CDR1 and CDR2 are LGHDT and YNNKEL (reference sequence). Trimming took off 4 bases at V and 2 bases at J, with 14 bases between the two ends. This CDR3 comprises 15 residues. This receptor was identified in an adult in good health. The starting material was peripheral blood, obtained on day 0 of AZD1222 vaccination. V gene TRBV3-1 (or the pseudogene TRBV3-2) combines with J gene TRBJ1-1; D may be TRBD1 (5 bases). Here the CDR3 reads CASSRTGAANTEAFF. The CDR3 coding sequence is TGTGCCAGCAGCCGGACCGGGGCGGCAAACACTGAAGCTTTCTTT.